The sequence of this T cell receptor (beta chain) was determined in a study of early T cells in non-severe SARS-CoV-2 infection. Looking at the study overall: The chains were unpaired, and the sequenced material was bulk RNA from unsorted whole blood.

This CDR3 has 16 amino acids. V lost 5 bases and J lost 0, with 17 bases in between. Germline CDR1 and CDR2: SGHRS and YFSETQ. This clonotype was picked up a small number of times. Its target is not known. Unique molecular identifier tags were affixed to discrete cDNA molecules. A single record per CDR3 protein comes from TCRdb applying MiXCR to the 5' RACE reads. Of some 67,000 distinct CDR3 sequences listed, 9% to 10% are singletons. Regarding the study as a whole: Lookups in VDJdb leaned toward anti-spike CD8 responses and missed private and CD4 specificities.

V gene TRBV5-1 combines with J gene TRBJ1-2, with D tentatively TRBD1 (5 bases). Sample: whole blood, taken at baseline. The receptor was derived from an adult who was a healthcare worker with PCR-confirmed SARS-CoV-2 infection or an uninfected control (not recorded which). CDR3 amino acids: CASSSLQGRPNYGYTF. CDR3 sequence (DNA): TGCGCCAGCAGTTCCCTTCAGGGCAGACCTAACTATGGCTACACCTTC.